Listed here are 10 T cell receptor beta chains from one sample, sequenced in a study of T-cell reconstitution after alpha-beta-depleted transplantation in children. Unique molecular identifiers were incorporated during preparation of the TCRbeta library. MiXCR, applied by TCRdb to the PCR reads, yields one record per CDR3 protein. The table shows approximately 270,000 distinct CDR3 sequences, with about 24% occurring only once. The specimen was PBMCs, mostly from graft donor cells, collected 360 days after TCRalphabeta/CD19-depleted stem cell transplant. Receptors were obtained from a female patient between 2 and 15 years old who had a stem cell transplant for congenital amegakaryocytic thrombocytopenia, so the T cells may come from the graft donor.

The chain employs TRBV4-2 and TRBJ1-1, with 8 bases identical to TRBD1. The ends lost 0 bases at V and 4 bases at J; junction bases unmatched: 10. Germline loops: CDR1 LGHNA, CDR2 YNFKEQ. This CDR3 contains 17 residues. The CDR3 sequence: CASSQEDRTGRGTEAFF. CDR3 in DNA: TGTGCCAGCAGCCAAGAGGACCGGACAGGGAGGGGCACTGAAGCTTTCTTT.

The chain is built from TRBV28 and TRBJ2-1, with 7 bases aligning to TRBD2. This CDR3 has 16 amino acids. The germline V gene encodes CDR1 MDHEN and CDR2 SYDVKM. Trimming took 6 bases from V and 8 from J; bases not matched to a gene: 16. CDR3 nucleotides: TGTGCCAGCAGCCCCAAAGGGACTACCCTGGCGGATGAGCAGTTCTTC. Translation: CASSPKGTTLADEQFF. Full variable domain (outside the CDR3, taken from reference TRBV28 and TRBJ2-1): DVKVTQSSRYLVKRTGEKVFLECVQDMDHENMFWYRQDPGLGLRLIYFSYDVKMKEKGDIPEGYSVSREKKERFSLILESASTNQTSMYLCASSPKGTTLADEQFFGPGTRLTVL.

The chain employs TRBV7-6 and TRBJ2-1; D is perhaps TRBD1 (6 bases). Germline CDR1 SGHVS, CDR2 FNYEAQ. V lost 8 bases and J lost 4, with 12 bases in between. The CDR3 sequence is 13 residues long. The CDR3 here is CASGGDNYNEQFF. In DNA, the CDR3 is TGTGCCAGCGGTGGGGACAATTACAATGAGCAGTTCTTC.

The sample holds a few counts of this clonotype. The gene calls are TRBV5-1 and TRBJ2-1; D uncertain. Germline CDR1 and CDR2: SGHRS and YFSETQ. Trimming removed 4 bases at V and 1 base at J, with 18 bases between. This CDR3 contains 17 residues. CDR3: CASSPNGSPLSYNEQFF. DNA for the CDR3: TGCGCCAGCAGCCCAAACGGGTCTCCCCTTTCCTACAATGAGCAGTTCTTC.

CDR3 loop: CASSHHPGLHYNEQFF. The CDR3 nucleotides are TGTGCCAGCAGCCATCATCCGGGACTCCATTACAATGAGCAGTTCTTC. V and J are TRBV14 and TRBJ2-1, with TRBD2 as a possible D gene (6 bases). Trimming shortened V by 3 bases and J by 4 bases, and 16 bases separated the two germline ends. This CDR3 is 16 amino acids long. Germline V gene lookup returns CDR1 SGHDN and CDR2 FVKESK.

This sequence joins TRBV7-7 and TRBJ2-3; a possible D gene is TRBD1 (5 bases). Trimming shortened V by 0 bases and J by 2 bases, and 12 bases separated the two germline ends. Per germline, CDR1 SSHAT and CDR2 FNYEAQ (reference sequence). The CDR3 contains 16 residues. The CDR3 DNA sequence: TGTGCCAGCAGCTTAGCTCCGCCAGGGAACACAGATACGCAGTATTTT. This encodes CASSLAPPGNTDTQYF.

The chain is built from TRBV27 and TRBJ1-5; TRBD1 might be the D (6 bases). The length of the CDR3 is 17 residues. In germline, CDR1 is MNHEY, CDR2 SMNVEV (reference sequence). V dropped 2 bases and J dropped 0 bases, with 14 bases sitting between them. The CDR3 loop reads CASSLTGTAYSNQPQHF. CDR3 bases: TGTGCCAGCAGTTTAACAGGGACCGCATATAGCAATCAGCCCCAGCATTTT.

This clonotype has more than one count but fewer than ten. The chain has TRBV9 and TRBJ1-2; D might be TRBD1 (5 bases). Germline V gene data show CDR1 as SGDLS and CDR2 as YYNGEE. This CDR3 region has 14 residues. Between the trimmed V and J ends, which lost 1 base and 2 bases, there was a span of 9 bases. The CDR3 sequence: CASSVSPGNYGYTF. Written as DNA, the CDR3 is TGTGCCAGCAGCGTAAGTCCAGGGAACTATGGCTACACCTTC.

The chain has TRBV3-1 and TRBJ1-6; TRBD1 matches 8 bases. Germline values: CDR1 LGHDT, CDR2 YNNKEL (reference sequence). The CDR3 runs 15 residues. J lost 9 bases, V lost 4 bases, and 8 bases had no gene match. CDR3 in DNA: TGTGCCAGCAGCCCCCTCCCGGACAGGGCTTCACCCCTCCACTTT. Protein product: CASSPLPDRASPLHF.

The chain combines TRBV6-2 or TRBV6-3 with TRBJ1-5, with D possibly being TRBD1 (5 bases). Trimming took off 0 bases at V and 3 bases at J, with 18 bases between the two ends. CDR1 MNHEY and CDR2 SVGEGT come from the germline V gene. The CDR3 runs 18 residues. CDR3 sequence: CASSYSIGGQGPNQPQHF. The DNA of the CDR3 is TGTGCCAGCAGTTACTCGATCGGTGGGCAGGGACCCAATCAGCCCCAGCATTTT.